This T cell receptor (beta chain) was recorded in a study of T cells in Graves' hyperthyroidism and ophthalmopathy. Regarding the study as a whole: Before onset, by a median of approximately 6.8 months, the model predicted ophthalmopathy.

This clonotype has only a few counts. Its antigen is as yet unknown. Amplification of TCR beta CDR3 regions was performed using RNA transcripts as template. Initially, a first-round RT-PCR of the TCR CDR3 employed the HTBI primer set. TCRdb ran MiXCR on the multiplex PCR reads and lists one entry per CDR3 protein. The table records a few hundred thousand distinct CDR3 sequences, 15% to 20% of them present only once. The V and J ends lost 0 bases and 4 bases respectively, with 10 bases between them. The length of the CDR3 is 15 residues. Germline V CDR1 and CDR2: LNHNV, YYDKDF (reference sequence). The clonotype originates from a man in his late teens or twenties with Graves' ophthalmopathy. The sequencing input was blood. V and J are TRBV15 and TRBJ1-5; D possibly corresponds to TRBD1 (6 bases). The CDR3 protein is CATSRDNRENQPQHF. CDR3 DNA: TGTGCCACCAGCAGAGATAACAGGGAAAATCAGCCCCAGCATTTT.